This T cell receptor (beta chain) stems from a study of regulatory T cells in long-lasting Graves disease. To make TCR beta libraries, researchers used iRepertoire HTBI primers and Arm-PCR of CDR3 regions. Authors' methods: Throughout the samples, researchers identified 60 to 70 TRBV and approximately 13 TRBJ segments. Using its own MiXCR run on the multiplex PCR reads, TCRdb lists one record per CDR3 protein. TCRdb's processing, not the authors', yielded these V and J calls. Seen here are 500,000 to 700,000 distinct CDR3 sequences, 25% to 30% observed once, and the top ten hold roughly 40%. This clonotype has a count of ten or more. Time point: persistent/refractory GD, antithyroid drugs over 5 years with positive TRAb. The TCR library was made from RNA extracted from PBMCs. Patients were enrolled at an endocrinology department in Xi'an, China. Peripheral blood, 7.5 to 9 milliliters of it, was drawn into EDTA tubes.

This receptor was taken from a female donor with Graves disease. The sample in question was peripheral blood mononuclear cells (PBMCs), obtained when the disease was refractory, from a patient treated with antithyroid drugs.

Here the CDR3 DNA reads TGTGCCAGCAAGAGGGACAGGGGGCCCTCCAATCAGCCCCAGCATTTT. Encoded protein: CASKRDRGPSNQPQHF. This chain links TRBV12-3 or TRBV12-4 with TRBJ1-5, with TRBD1 matching over 12 bases. CDR3 size: 16 residues. V lost 7 bases to trimming and J lost 3 bases; unmatched junction nucleotides: 7.